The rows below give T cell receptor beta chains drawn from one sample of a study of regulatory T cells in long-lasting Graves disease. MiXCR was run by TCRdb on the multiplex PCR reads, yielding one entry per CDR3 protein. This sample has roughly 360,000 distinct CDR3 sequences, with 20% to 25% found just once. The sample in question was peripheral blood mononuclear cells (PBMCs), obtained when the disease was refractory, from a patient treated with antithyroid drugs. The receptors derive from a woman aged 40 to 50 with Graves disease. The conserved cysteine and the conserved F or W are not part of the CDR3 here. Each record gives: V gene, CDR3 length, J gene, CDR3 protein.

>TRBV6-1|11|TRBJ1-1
ASSPGGTTEAF
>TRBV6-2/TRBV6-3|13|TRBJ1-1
ASSYFGGASTEAF
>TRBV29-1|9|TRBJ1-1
SSRGNTEAF
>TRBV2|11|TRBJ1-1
ASSRDFNTEAF
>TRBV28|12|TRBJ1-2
ASSLGGNNYGYT
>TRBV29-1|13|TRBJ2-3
SVEMQIGITDTQY
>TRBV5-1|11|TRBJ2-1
ASSLPAGNEQF
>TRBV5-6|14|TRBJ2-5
ASRKGLAGNWETQY
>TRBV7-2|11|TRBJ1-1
ASSLTYTYEAF
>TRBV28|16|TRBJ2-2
ASSLYPGAGRGAGELF
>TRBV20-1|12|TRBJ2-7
SASTAGRVYEQY
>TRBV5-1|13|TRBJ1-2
ASSLSTGGSYGYT
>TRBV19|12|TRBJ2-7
ASTDSGRRYEQY
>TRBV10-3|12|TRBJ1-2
AISAGQGGGGYT
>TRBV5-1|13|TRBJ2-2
ASSLRQDYTGELF
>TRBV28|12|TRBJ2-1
ASSFGQGYNEQF